The rows below give T cell receptor beta chains drawn from one sample of a study of CD8 T cells in ankylosing spondylitis. TCRdb re-analysed the 5' RACE reads in MiXCR, keeping a single row per CDR3 protein. The sample yields 250,000 to 400,000 distinct CDR3 sequences, roughly 12% seen once. Sequenced material: blood, either unsorted or a sorted T cell fraction (not recorded which). The receptors stem from a female donor with ankylosing spondylitis or in good health (not recorded which). Each CDR3 is given with its conserved first and last residue. The D gene is left open where the match is weak. Clone sizes are given selectively: once, few, many, or a class where the clone is expanded.

clone_size,j_call,d_call,v_call,cdr3_aa,cdr3_nt
once,TRBJ1-2,NA,TRBV5-5,CASSLPTASYGYTF,TGTGCCAGCAGCTTACCGACAGCCTCCTATGGCTACACCTTC
few,TRBJ2-5,TRBD2,TRBV5-1,CASSFRASGDQETQYF,TGCGCCAGCAGCTTTCGCGCTAGCGGGGACCAAGAGACCCAGTACTTC
many,TRBJ2-3,TRBD1,TRBV20-1,CSATRTFNQDRSTDTQYF,TGCAGTGCTACCCGAACCTTTAATCAGGACAGGTCCACAGATACGCAGTATTTT
many,TRBJ2-7,TRBD1,TRBV19,CATSPGQGSSYEQYF,TGTGCCACCAGCCCCGGACAGGGGTCCTCCTACGAGCAGTACTTC
many,TRBJ2-3,TRBD2,TRBV20-1,CSARGGRGDPNTQYF,TGCAGTGCTAGAGGAGGGCGGGGGGATCCGAATACGCAGTATTTT
many,TRBJ2-3,NA,TRBV7-2,CASSLSGLLTDTQYF,TGTGCCAGCAGCTTATCGGGACTCCTCACAGATACGCAGTATTTT
many,TRBJ2-7,TRBD1,TRBV10-3,CAISDPGTGNYEQYF,TGTGCCATCAGTGACCCCGGGACAGGGAATTACGAGCAGTACTTC
NA,TRBJ2-5,TRBD2,TRBV12-3/TRBV12-4,CASSFSGGEIKDF,TGTGCCAGCAGTTTTTCCGGGGGGGAGATTAAGGACTTC
many,TRBJ2-1,NA,TRBV20-1,CSARRGKANNEQFF,TGCAGTGCTAGAAGGGGGAAAGCTAACAATGAGCAGTTCTTC
NA,TRBJ2-1,NA,TRBV5-6,CASSQGPGYGNEQFF,TGTGCCAGCAGCCAGGGACCAGGGTACGGGAATGAGCAGTTCTTC
many,TRBJ2-5,NA,TRBV29-1,CSVAGGKETQYF,TGCAGCGTTGCTGGTGGGAAAGAGACCCAGTACTTC
NA,TRBJ1-5,NA,TRBV20-1,CSARASGGIYNQPQHF,TGCAGTGCTAGGGCGTCGGGTGGCATCTACAATCAGCCCCAGCATTTT
many,TRBJ2-3,NA,TRBV4-2,CASNPLGSTDTQYF,TGTGCCAGCAACCCTCTAGGTAGCACAGATACGCAGTATTTT
many,TRBJ2-1,TRBD2,TRBV15,CATSREIVGLAGNEQFF,TGTGCCACCAGCAGAGAGATAGTGGGACTAGCAGGCAATGAGCAGTTCTTC
NA,TRBJ2-5,NA,TRBV5-4,CASSLSEEYTTTQYF,TGTGCCAGCAGCCTGTCCGAGGAATACACGACGACCCAGTACTTC
many,TRBJ1-1,NA,TRBV9,CASSVATRNTEAFF,TGTGCCAGCAGCGTAGCTACCAGGAACACTGAAGCTTTCTTT
NA,TRBJ2-3,NA,TRBV25-1,CASSEFGGLADTQYF,TGTGCCAGCAGTGAGTTTGGGGGACTTGCAGATACGCAGTATTTT
many,TRBJ2-1,NA,TRBV5-1,CASSGTRGSDEQFF,TGCGCCAGCAGCGGAACCAGGGGAAGCGATGAGCAGTTCTTC
many,TRBJ2-1,TRBD2,TRBV20-1,CSAKDKSGGSLYNEQFF,TGCAGTGCTAAAGACAAAAGCGGGGGATCCCTATACAATGAGCAGTTCTTC
few,TRBJ2-5,TRBD2,TRBV20-1,CSARDLGLAGVDQYF,TGCAGTGCTAGAGATTTGGGACTAGCGGGAGTAGACCAGTACTTC
NA,TRBJ2-7,TRBD1,TRBV18,CANSPTKGGTGAYEQYF,TGTGCCAACTCACCAACGAAGGGAGGGACAGGGGCCTACGAGCAGTACTTC
many,TRBJ1-1,NA,TRBV28,CASRSLTGRNTEAFF,TGTGCCAGCAGATCCTTGACGGGGAGGAACACTGAAGCTTTCTTT
few,TRBJ1-3,TRBD1,TRBV12-3/TRBV12-4,CASSYPGQGDTIYF,TGTGCCAGCAGCTACCCGGGACAGGGAGACACCATATATTTT
many,TRBJ1-2,TRBD1,TRBV10-3,CAIEDGQGENYGYTF,TGTGCCATCGAGGATGGACAGGGGGAAAACTATGGCTACACCTTC
many,TRBJ1-1,NA,TRBV5-1,CASSLGGLDTEAFF,TGCGCCAGCAGCTTGGGGGGCTTGGACACTGAAGCTTTCTTT
many,TRBJ1-1,TRBD1,TRBV4-1,CASSQAGGVGTEAFF,TGCGCCAGCAGCCAAGCAGGGGGCGTAGGCACTGAAGCTTTCTTT